The 3 T cell receptor beta chains below come from one sample, sequenced in a study of CXCR3-negative and CXCR3-positive naive CD8 T cells. These receptors have no known antigen. Notes on the study in general: A higher hydrophobicity marked the TRB CDR3s of CXCR3-positive naive cells versus CXCR3-negative naive cells.

Via 5' RACE with UMI labels, TRB cDNA libraries were prepared. Reprocessing the 5' RACE reads, TCRdb reports a single entry for every CDR3 protein and omits DNA. Recorded for this sample: 150,000 or so distinct CDR3 sequences. The sample consisted of naive CXCR3+ CD8+ T cells from blood. Sample subset: CD45RO-CCR7+CD27+CD95- naive CD8+ T cells expressing CXCR3 (TNR3+). The receptors here all came from a human donor in good health. Some clones in this sample may be carry-over from other donors' samples.

The chain joins TRBV20-1 to TRBJ2-4; there is no DNA to check the TCRdb D call of TRBD1. Germline-derived CDR1 and CDR2 are DFQATT and SNEGSKA (reference sequence). The CDR3 is 16 residues long. The CDR3 protein is CSARGGQGLAKNIQYF.

The chain combines TRBV13 with TRBJ2-5; lacking DNA, the TRBD1 call made by TCRdb goes unchecked. Germline V gene sequence: CDR1 PRHDT, CDR2 FYEKMQ (reference sequence). The CDR3 length is 15 residues. The CDR3 sequence is CASSLDRDREETQYF.

The V and J genes are TRBV19 and TRBJ2-1; TCRdb designates TRBD2, a call that cannot be tested without DNA. CDR1 and CDR2 (germline): LNHDA, SQIVND (reference sequence). The CDR3 is 12 residues long. This chain's CDR3 is CASRSWEGEQFF.